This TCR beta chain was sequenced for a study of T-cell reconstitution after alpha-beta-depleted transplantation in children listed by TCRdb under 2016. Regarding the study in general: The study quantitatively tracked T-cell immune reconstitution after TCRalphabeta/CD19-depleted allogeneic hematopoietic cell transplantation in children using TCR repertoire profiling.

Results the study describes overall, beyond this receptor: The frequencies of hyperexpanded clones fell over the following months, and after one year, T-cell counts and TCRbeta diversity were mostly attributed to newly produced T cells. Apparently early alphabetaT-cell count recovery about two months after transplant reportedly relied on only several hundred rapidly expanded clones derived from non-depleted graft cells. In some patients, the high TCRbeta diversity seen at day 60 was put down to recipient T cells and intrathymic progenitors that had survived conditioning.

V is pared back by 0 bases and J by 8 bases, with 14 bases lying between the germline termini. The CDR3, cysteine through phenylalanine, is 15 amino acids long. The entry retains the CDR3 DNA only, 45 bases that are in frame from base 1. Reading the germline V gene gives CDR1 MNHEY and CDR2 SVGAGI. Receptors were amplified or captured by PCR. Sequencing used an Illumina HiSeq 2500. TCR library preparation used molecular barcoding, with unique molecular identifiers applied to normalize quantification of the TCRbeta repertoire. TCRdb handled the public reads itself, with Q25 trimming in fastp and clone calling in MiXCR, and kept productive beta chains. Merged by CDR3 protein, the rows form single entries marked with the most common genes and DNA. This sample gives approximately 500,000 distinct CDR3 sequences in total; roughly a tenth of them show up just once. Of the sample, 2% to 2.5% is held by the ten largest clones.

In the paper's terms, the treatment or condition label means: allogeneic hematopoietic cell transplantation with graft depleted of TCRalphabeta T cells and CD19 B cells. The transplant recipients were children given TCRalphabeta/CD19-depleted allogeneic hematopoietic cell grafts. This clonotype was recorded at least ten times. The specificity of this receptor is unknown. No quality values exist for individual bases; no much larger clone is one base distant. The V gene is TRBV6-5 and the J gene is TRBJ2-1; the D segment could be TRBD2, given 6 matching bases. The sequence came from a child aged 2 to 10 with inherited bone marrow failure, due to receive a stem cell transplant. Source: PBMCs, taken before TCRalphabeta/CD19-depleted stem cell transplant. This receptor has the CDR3 CASSYSPLAPDEQFF. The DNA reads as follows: TGTGCCAGCAGTTACTCGCCTCTAGCGCCCGATGAGCAGTTCTTC.